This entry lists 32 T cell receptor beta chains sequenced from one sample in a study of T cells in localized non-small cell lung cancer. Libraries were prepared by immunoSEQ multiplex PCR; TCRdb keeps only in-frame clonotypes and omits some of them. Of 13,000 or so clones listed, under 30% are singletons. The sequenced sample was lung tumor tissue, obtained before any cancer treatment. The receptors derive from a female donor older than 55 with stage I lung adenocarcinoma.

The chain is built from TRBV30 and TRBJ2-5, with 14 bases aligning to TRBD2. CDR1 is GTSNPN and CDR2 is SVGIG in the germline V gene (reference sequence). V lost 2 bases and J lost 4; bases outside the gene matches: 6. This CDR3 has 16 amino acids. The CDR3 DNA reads TGTGCCTGGAGTTCTGGGACTAGCGGGAGAGGAGAGACCCAGTACTTC. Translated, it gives CAWSSGTSGRGETQYF.

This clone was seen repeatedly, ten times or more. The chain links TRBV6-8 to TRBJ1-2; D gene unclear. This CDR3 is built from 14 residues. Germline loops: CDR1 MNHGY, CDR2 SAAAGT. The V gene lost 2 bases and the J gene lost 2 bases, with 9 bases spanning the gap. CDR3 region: CASSYRHLNYGYTF. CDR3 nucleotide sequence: TGTGCCAGCAGTTACCGACACTTAAACTATGGCTACACCTTC.

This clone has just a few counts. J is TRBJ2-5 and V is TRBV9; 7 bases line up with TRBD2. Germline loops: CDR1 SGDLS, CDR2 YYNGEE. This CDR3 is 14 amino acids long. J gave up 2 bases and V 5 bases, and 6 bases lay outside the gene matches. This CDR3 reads CASSEERDQETQYF. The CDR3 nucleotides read TGTGCCAGCAGTGAAGAGCGGGATCAAGAGACCCAGTACTTC.

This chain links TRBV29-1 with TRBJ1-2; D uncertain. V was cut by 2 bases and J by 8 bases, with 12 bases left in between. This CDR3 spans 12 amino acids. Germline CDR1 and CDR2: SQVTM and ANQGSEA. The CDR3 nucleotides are TGCAGCGTTGAAACCCTGATGCGGGGCTACACCTTC. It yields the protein CSVETLMRGYTF.

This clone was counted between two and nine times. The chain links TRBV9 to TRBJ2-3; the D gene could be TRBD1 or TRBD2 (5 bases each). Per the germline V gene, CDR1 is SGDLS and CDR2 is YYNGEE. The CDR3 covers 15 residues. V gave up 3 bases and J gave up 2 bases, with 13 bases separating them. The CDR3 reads CASSGSGTYTDTQYF. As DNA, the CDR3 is TGTGCCAGCAGCGGCTCCGGGACCTACACAGATACGCAGTATTTT.

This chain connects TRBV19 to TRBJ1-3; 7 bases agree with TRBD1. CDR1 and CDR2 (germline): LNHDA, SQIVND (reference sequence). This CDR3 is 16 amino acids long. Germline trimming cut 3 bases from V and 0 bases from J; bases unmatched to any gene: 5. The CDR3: CASSILTGASGNTIYF. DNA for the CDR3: TGTGCCAGTAGTATTCTCACAGGGGCCTCTGGAAACACCATATATTTT.

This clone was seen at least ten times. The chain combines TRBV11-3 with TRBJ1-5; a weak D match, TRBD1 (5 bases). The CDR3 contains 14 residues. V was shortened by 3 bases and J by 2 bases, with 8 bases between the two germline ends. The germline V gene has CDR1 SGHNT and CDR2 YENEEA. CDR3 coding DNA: TGTGCCAGCAGCTTCCAGGGAGGCAATCAGCCCCAGCATTTT. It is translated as CASSFQGGNQPQHF.

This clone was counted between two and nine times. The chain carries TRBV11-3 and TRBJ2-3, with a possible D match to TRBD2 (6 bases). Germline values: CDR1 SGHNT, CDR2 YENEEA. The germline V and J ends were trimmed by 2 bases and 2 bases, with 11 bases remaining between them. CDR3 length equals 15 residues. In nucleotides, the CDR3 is TGTGCCAGCAGCTTAATCGGCGGGGCCACAGATACGCAGTATTTT. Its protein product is CASSLIGGATDTQYF.

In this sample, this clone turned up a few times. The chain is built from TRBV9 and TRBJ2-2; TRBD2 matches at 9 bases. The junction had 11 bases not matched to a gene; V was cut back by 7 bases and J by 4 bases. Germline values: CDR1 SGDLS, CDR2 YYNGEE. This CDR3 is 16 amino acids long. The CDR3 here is CASSSGAFRGTGELFF. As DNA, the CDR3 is TGTGCCAGCTCTAGCGGGGCCTTTCGGGGCACCGGGGAGCTGTTTTTT. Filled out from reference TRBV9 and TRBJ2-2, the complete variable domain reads DSGVTQTPKHLITATGQRVTLRCSPRSGDLSVYWYQQSLDQGLQFLIQYYNGEERAKGNILERFSAQQFPDLHSELNLSSLELGDSALYFCASSSGAFRGTGELFFGEGSRLTVL.

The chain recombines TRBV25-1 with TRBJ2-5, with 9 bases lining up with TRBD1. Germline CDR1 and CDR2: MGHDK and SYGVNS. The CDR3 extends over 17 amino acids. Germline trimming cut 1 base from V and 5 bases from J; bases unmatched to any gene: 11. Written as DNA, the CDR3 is TGTGCCAGCAGTGAATGGGGACAGGGACACCACCTTGAGACCCAGTACTTC. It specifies CASSEWGQGHHLETQYF.

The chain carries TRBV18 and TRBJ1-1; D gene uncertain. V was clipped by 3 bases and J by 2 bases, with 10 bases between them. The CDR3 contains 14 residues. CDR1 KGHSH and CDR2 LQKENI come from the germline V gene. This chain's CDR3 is CASSPQHANTEAFF. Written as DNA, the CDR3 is TGTGCCAGCTCACCCCAACATGCTAACACTGAAGCTTTCTTT.

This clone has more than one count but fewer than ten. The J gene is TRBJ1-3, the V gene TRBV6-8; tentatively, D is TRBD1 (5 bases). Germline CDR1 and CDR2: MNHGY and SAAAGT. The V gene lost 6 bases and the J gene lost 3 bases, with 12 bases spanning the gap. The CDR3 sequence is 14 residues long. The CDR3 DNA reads TGTGCCAGCAGACCAGGGACTGGTGGAAACACCATATATTTT. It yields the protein CASRPGTGGNTIYF.

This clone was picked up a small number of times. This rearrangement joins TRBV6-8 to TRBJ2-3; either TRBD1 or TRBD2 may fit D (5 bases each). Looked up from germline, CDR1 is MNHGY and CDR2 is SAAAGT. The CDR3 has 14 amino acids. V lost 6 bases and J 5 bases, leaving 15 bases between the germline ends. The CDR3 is CASRKDGAIDTQYF. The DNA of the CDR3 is TGTGCCAGCAGAAAGGACGGGGCGATAGATACGCAGTATTTT.

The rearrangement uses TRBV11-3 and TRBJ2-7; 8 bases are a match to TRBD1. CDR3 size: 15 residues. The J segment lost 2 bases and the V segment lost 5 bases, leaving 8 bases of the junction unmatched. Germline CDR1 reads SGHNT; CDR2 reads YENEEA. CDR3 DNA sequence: TGTGCCAGCAGCCAACTGGGACAGGACGCCTACGAGCAGTACTTC. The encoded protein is CASSQLGQDAYEQYF.

The chain's CDR3 is CASEKGAWVGEQFF. Here the CDR3 DNA reads TGTGCTAGTGAAAAGGGGGCTTGGGTAGGTGAGCAGTTCTTC. This chain joins TRBV12-5 and TRBJ2-1; 7 nucleotides align to TRBD1. The CDR3 length is 14 residues. The V gene's germline CDR1 is LGHNT and CDR2 FRNRAP. V trimming: 7 bases; J trimming: 9 bases; junction bases outside the gene matches: 12.

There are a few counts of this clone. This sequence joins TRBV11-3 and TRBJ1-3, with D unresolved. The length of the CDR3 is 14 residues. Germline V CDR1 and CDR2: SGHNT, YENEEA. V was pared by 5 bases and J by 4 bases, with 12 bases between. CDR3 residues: CASSLGSVGNTIYF. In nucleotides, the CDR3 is TGTGCCAGCAGCCTAGGATCAGTGGGAAACACCATATATTTT.

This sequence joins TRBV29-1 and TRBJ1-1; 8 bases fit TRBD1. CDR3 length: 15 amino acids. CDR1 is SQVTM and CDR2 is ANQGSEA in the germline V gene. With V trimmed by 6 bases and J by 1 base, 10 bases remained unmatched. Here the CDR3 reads CSVPDRVGRNTEAFF. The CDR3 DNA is TGCAGCGTCCCGGACAGGGTGGGTCGGAACACTGAAGCTTTCTTT.

As DNA, the CDR3 is TGTGCCAGTAGTATCCCAGGGTTTAGCGGGGAGCTGTTTTTT. Translating gives CASSIPGFSGELFF. The chain links TRBV19 to TRBJ2-2; possible D gene TRBD1, 5 bases. This CDR3 has 14 residues. Deletions cut 3 bases from V and 7 bases from J, with 12 bases between. Germline CDR1 LNHDA, CDR2 SQIVND (reference sequence).

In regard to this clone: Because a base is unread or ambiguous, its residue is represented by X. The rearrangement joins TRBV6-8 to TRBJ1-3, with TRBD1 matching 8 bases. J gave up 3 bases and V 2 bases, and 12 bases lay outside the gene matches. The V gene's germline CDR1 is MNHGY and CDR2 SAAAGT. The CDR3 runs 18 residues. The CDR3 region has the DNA TGTGCCAGCAGTTACCCCCTACTAGRAGACAGGGGTGGAAACACCATATATTTT. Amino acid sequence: CASSYPLLXDRGGNTIYF.

The CDR3 coding sequence is TGTGCCAGCAGCTCGCCGTCGGGCCGTCGGGTGGAGCAGTTCTTC. Protein: CASSSPSGRRVEQFF. The chain has TRBV11-3 and TRBJ2-1; D is unclear. V lost 4 bases to trimming and J lost 10 bases, with 20 bases between them. The CDR3 is made up of 15 amino acids. The V gene's germline CDR1 is SGHNT and CDR2 YENEEA.

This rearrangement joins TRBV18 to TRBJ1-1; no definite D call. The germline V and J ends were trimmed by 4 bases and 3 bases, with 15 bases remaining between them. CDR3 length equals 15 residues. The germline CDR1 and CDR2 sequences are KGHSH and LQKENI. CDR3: CASSLSQRWDTEAFF. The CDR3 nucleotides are TGTGCCAGCTCACTATCTCAAAGGTGGGACACTGAAGCTTTCTTT.

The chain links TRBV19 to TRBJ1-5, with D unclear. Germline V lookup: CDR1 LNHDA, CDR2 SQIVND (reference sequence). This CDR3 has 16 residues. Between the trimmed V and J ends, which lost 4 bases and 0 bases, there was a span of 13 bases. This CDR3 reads CASSNGRGISNQPQHF. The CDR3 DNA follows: TGTGCCAGTAGTAATGGGCGGGGAATTAGCAATCAGCCCCAGCATTTT. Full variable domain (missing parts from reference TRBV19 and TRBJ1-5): DGGITQSPKYLFRKEGQNVTLSCEQNLNHDAMYWYRQDPGQGLRLIYYSQIVNDFQKGDIAEGYSVSREKKESFPLTVTSAQKNPTAFYLCASSNGRGISNQPQHFGDGTRLSIL.

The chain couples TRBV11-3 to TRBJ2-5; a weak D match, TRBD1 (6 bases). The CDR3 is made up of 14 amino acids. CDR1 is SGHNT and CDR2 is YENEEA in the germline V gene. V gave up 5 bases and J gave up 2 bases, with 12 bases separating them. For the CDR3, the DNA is TGTGCCAGCAGCCAAACAGGGCGACAAGAGACCCAGTACTTC. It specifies CASSQTGRQETQYF.

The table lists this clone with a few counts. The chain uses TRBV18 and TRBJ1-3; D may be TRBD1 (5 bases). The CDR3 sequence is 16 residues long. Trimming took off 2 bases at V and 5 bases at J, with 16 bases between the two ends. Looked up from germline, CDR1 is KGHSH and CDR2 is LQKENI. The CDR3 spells CASSPRAGRTRNTIYF. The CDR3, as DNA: TGTGCCAGCTCACCAAGGGCAGGCAGGACAAGAAACACCATATATTTT.

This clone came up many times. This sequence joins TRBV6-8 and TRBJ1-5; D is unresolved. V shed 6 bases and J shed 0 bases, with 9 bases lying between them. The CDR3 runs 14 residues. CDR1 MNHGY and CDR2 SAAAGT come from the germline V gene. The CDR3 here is CASRQSYSNQPQHF. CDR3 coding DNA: TGTGCCAGCAGGCAGTCATATAGCAATCAGCCCCAGCATTTT.

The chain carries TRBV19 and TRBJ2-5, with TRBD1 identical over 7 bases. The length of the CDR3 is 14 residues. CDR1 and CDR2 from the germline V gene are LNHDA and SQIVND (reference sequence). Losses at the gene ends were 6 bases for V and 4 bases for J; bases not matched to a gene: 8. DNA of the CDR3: TGTGCCAGTAGAATTGGGGCAGGGGGAGAGACCCAGTACTTC. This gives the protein CASRIGAGGETQYF.

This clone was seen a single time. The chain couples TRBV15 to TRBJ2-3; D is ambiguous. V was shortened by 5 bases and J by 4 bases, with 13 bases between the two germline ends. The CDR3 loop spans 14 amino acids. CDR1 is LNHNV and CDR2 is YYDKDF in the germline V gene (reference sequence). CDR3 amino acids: CATSPSPISDTQYF. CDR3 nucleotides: TGTGCCACCAGCCCTTCCCCCATTTCAGATACGCAGTATTTT.

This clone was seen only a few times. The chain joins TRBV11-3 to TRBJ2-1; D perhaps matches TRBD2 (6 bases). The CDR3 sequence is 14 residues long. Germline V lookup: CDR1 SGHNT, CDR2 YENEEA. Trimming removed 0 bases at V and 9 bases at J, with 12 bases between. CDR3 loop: CASSLDGRGGEQFF. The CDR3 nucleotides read TGTGCCAGCAGCTTAGACGGGAGAGGCGGTGAGCAGTTCTTC.

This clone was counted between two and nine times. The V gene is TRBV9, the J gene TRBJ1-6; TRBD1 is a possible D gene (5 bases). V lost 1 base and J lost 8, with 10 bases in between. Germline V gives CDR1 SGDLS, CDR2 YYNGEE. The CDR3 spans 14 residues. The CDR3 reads CASSVQDIYSPLHF. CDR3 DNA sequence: TGTGCCAGCAGCGTACAGGACATCTATTCACCCCTCCACTTT.

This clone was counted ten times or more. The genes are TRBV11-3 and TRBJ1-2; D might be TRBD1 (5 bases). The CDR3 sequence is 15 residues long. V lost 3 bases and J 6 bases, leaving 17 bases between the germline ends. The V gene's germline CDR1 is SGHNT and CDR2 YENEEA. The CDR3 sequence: CASSLQGPGLNGYTF. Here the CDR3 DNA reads TGTGCCAGCAGCTTGCAGGGTCCGGGGTTGAATGGCTACACCTTC.

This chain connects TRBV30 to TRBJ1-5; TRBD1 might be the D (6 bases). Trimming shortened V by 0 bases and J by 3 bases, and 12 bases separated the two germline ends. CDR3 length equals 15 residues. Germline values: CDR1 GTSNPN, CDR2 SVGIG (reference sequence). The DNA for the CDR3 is TGTGCCTGGAGTGTAGGGGGTGGTGACAATCAGCCCCAGCATTTT. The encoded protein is CAWSVGGGDNQPQHF.

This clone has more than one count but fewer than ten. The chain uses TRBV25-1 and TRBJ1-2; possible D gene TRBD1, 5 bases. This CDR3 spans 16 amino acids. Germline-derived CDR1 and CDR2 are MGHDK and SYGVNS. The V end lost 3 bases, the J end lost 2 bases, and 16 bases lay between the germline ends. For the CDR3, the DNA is TGTGCCAGCAGTGACCCTGGGGCAGGAGCAAACTATGGCTACACCTTC. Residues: CASSDPGAGANYGYTF.